Listed here are 18 T cell receptor beta chains from one sample, sequenced in a study of CD8+CD57+ T cells in acquired aplastic anemia. Profiling that covered TCR beta VDJ and CDR3 relied on genomic DNA as its template. TCRdb analysed the reads with MiXCR anew, one entry per CDR3 protein. The sample gives just over 400,000 distinct CDR3 sequences, about two thirds of which show up once; 4% is in the top ten. Sequencing was performed on sorted CD4+, CD8+, or CD8+CD57+ T cells (not recorded which) from PBMCs. The receptors originated from a human donor in good health, serving as a control.

The V gene is TRBV15, the J gene TRBJ2-5; 9 bases are shared with TRBD2. The CDR3 is made up of 15 amino acids. Germline V CDR1 and CDR2: LNHNV, YYDKDF (reference sequence). V was clipped by 3 bases and J by 9 bases; unmatched bases: 11. CDR3 DNA sequence: TGTGCCACCAGCAGTGCTAGCGGGGTCAGTGGGGCCCAGTACTTC. Amino acids: CATSSASGVSGAQYF.

The gene calls are TRBV10-3 and TRBJ2-7, with D perhaps TRBD1 (5 bases). V was clipped by 3 bases and J by 2 bases, with 8 bases between them. Germline V CDR1 and CDR2: ENHRY, SYGVKD. The CDR3 loop spans 13 amino acids. CDR3 sequence (DNA): TGTGCCATCAGTGAAGGGGCAGCCTACGAGCAGTACTTC. Encoded protein: CAISEGAAYEQYF.

Points on this clonotype: Since no conserved phenylalanine or tryptophan closes the CDR3, a read error is the likely cause. It is unclear where the CDR3 begins or ends on the DNA, so no DNA is shown, and the CDR3 is as TCRdb lists it. V usage is TRBV10-1 and J usage is TRBJ1-2. From germline, CDR1 is WNHNN and CDR2 SYGVQD (reference sequence). The CDR3 length equals 13 residues, ends included. CDR3 residues: CASSESGQYGYSG.

Details on this clonotype: As the CDR3 is not closed by the conserved phenylalanine or tryptophan, this likely results from a read error. No DNA is shown, since the ends of the CDR3 on it are uncertain; the CDR3 is the one TCRdb lists. This rearrangement joins TRBV25-1 to TRBJ1-1. Germline V gives CDR1 MGHDK, CDR2 SYGVNS. The CDR3 totals 15 residues, both ends included. The CDR3 protein is CASSYPTRGYEQYFG.

The chain links TRBV19 to TRBJ1-3, with D possibly being TRBD1 (5 bases). In germline, CDR1 is LNHDA, CDR2 SQIVND (reference sequence). Trimming took off 6 bases at V and 4 bases at J, with 10 bases between the two ends. The CDR3 covers 13 residues. CDR3 sequence reads: CASRGGTGNTIYF. CDR3 coding DNA: TGTGCCAGTAGGGGGGGGACGGGAAACACCATATATTTT.

The chain employs TRBV7-2 and TRBJ2-1, with 14 bases that match TRBD2. The germline gives CDR1 SGHTA, CDR2 FQGNSA. CDR3 length: 16 residues. V shed 5 bases and J 6 bases; nucleotides not matched to a gene: 6. The chain's CDR3 is CASSRTSGGPFNEQFF. The DNA of the CDR3 is TGTGCCAGCAGCCGGACTAGCGGGGGGCCCTTCAATGAGCAGTTCTTC.

Of note for this clonotype: The CDR3 end shows no conserved phenylalanine or tryptophan, and so a read error is likely. The chain combines TRBV10-3 with TRBJ1-1, with D possibly TRBD1 on 6 matching bases. The length of the CDR3 is 13 residues. Germline V CDR1 and CDR2: ENHRY, SYGVKD. In DNA, the CDR3 is TGTGCCAGCAGTGAACAGGGTTACACAGAAGCTTTCCAT. Encoded protein: CASSEQGYTEAFH.

The chain joins TRBV10-3 to TRBJ1-3, with D uncertain. Germline CDR1 and CDR2: ENHRY and SYGVKD. The ends were cut back, 10 bases at V and 0 bases at J, with 10 bases in the middle. This CDR3 contains 13 residues. The CDR3 is CATMTHSGNTIYF. As DNA, the CDR3 is TGTGCCACTATGACACACTCTGGAAACACCATATATTTT.

Concerning this clonotype: One end of the junction does not line up with germline, which may come from a read error. The rearrangement links TRBV10-3 to TRBJ1-5; D is ambiguous. The CDR3 has 14 residues. CDR1 is ENHRY and CDR2 is SYGVKD in the germline V gene. CDR3 loop: CAISGDRVNQHQHF. CDR3 sequence (DNA): TGTGCCATCAGTGGCGACCGAGTAAATCAGCACCAGCATTTT.

As concerns this clonotype: One end of the junction does not line up with germline, which may come from a read error. The chain is built from TRBV6-1 and TRBJ1-2; a possible D gene is TRBD1 (5 bases). The CDR3 contains 14 residues. CDR1 and CDR2 (germline): MNHNS, SASEGT. This CDR3 reads CASSDLGTNYRFSF. The CDR3 DNA sequence: TGTGCCAGCAGTGACCTAGGGACTAACTATCGCTTCTCTTTC.

This clonotype was counted at least ten times. The rearrangement joins TRBV7-2 to TRBJ2-5; the match to TRBD2 covers 12 bases. V shed 1 base, J shed 5 bases, and the junction held 5 bases outside the gene matches. The CDR3 runs 16 residues. Per the germline V gene, CDR1 is SGHTA and CDR2 is FQGNSA. CDR3 protein: CASSLGLAGGWETQYF. The DNA for the CDR3 is TGTGCCAGCAGCTTAGGTCTAGCGGGGGGGTGGGAGACCCAGTACTTC.

The genes are TRBV19 and TRBJ2-7; maybe TRBD1 (5 bases). The CDR3 is 15 amino acids. Germline CDR1 reads LNHDA; CDR2 reads SQIVND (reference sequence). The V and J ends lost 9 bases and 3 bases respectively, with 21 bases between them. The CDR3 is CASSDHRTQGYEQYF. CDR3 nucleotide sequence: TGTGCCAGCAGTGACCACCGGACGCAGGGCTACGAGCAGTACTTC.

V usage is TRBV5-8 and J usage is TRBJ1-5, with D possibly matching TRBD2 (5 bases). The J call may not be correct, given that the DNA end is closer to TRBJ2-3. The V gene's germline CDR1 is SGHTS and CDR2 YDEGEE. The CDR3 consists of 13 residues. The CDR3 sequence is CASRGSDNQPQYF. As DNA, the CDR3 is TGTGCCAGCAGAGGGAGCGACAATCAGCCCCAGTATTTT.

This clonotype was seen a handful of times. This chain links TRBV7-9 with TRBJ2-7; D is ambiguous. The V gene lost 0 bases and the J gene lost 7 bases, with 4 bases spanning the gap. Germline CDR1 SEHNR, CDR2 FQNEAQ (reference sequence). This CDR3 contains 11 residues. The CDR3 region is CASSLAGEQYF. The CDR3 DNA is TGTGCCAGCAGCTTAGCTGGGGAGCAGTACTTC. Full variable domain (remainder filled in from reference TRBV7-9 and TRBJ2-7): DTGVSQNPRHKITKRGQNVTFRCDPISEHNRLYWYRQTLGQGPEFLTYFQNEAQLEKSRLLSDRFSAERPKGSFSTLEIQRTEQGDSAMYLCASSLAGEQYFGPGTRLTVT.

The rearrangement uses TRBV7-2 and TRBJ2-7, with a tentative D call TRBD1 (8 bases). The germline V gene encodes CDR1 SGHTA and CDR2 FQGNSA. The length of the CDR3 is 16 residues. Trimming stripped 5 bases from V and 3 bases from J, with 20 bases between. Written as DNA, the CDR3 is TGTGCCAGCAGCAAAGGACAGGGAGGGTCCCTCTACGAGCAGTACTTC. Protein product: CASSKGQGGSLYEQYF.

This sequence joins TRBV4-2 and TRBJ1-2, with D possibly matching TRBD1 (6 bases). The CDR3 is 14 amino acids. Trimming pared 0 bases from V and 4 bases from J, leaving 9 bases between. Looked up from germline, CDR1 is LGHNA and CDR2 is YNFKEQ. DNA of the CDR3: TGTGCCAGCAGCCAAGAGACAGGTACCTATGGCTACACCTTC. This sequence encodes CASSQETGTYGYTF.

Remarks on this clonotype: A much larger clone sits a single nucleotide away, making a read error possible. CDR3 bases: TGTGCCAGCAGACTCGCGGGACTAGCGGAGTACAATGAGCAGTTCTTC. It yields the protein CASRLAGLAEYNEQFF. The rearrangement joins TRBV6-5 to TRBJ2-1; 11 bases are a match to TRBD2. The ends lost 6 bases at V and 4 bases at J; junction bases unmatched: 8. Looked up from germline, CDR1 is MNHEY and CDR2 is SVGAGI. CDR3 length: 16 residues.

This clonotype occurred many times. The rearrangement links TRBV10-2 to TRBJ2-3; a possible D gene is TRBD2 (5 bases). V was clipped by 3 bases and J by 2 bases, with 15 bases between them. In germline, CDR1 is WSHSY, CDR2 SAAADI. CDR3 size: 16 residues. CDR3: CASSDRAARNTDTQYF. CDR3 DNA sequence: TGCGCCAGCAGTGATAGAGCGGCTCGAAACACAGATACGCAGTATTTT.